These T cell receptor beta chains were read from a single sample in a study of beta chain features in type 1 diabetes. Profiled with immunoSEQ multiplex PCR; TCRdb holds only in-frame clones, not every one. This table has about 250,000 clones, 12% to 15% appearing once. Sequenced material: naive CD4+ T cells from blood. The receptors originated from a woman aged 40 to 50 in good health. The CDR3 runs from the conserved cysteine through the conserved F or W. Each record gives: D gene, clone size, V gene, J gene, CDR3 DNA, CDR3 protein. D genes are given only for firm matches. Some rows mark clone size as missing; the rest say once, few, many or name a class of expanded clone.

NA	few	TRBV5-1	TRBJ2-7	TGCGCCAGCAGCGCCGGGAGAGACTACGAGCAGTACTTC	CASSAGRDYEQYF
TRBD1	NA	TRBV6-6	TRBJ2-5	TGTGCCAGCACCTACCAAGGACAGGGACAAGAGACCCAGTACTTC	CASTYQGQGQETQYF
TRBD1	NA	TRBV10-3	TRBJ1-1	TGTGCCATCAGTGAGGGGATGACTGGGGCAGGGGGAGGGAACACTGAAGCTTTCTTT	CAISEGMTGAGGGNTEAFF
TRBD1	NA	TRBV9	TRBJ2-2	TGTGCCAGCAGCGTAGGGACAGGGTACGGGGAGCTGTTTTTT	CASSVGTGYGELFF
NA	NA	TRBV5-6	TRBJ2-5	TGTGCCAGCAGCTTGCAGATACAAGAGACCCAGTACTTC	CASSLQIQETQYF
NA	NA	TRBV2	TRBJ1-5	TGTGCCAGCAGCCTTGCGGGGGGTGGCAATCAGCCCCAGCATTTT	CASSLAGGGNQPQHF
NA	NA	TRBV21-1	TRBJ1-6	TGTGCCAGCAGCAAAGAATTAGTACAGGGGGTCTCCTATAATTCACCCCTCCACTTT	CASSKELVQGVSYNSPLHF
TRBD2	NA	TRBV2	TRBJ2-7	TGTGCCAGCAGGATTAGCGGGGGGCCGTCCTACGAGCAGTACTTC	CASRISGGPSYEQYF
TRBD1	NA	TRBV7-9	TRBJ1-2	TGTGCCAGCAGCTTACGGGACAGCTATGGCTACACCTTC	CASSLRDSYGYTF
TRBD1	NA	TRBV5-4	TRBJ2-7	TGTGCCAGCAGCGCGCTGAGGGGGCGCACCTACGAGCAGTACTTC	CASSALRGRTYEQYF
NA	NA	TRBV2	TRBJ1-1	TGTGCCAGCAGAGAGAAAGAGTTACCTAACACTGAAGCTTTCTTT	CASREKELPNTEAFF
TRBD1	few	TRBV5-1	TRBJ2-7	TGCGCCAGCAGCGGTTGGACAGGAGCCTACGAGCAGTACTTC	CASSGWTGAYEQYF
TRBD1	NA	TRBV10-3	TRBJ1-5	TGTGCCATCAGTTCTACAGGGGGCAATCAGCCCCAGCATTTT	CAISSTGGNQPQHF